This T cell receptor (beta chain) was captured by sequencing in a study of OX40 agonist ivuxolimab in advanced cancers. In the study overall: Ivuxolimab, which patients received intravenously every 2 weeks, was dosed at 0.01 to 10 mg/kg.

This clone was found once. This CDR3 region has 14 residues. Germline V CDR1 and CDR2: SNHLY, FYNNEI. J was trimmed by 6 bases and V by 4 bases; bases with no gene match: 9. The method was immunoSEQ multiplex PCR; TCRdb's version includes in-frame clones alone and lacks a portion of them. This repertoire shows more than 75,000 clones, 80% to 85% found once; its top ten account for 0.95% to 1.2%. The sequence was collected from an adult with an advanced solid tumor such as melanoma, head and neck, liver or kidney cancer. This specimen was CD4+ or CD8+ T cells sorted from blood, taken in a trial of the OX40 agonist ivuxolimab. V and J are TRBV2 and TRBJ2-7; 7 bases match TRBD2. The CDR3 loop reads CASSGALTGGEQYF. DNA of the CDR3: TGTGCCAGCAGTGGGGCCCTAACGGGGGGCGAGCAGTACTTC.